The sequence of this T cell receptor (beta chain) was determined in a study of T-cell memory formation after mild COVID-19. Study-wide background: The study found TCR clusters largely donor specific. The study, taken as a whole, reports: The appearance of some responding clones in pre-infection memory suggested that cross-reactive memory joined. Researchers report contracting CD4+ clones mostly in CM and EM, with CD8+ clones in EMRA.

The V segment lost 1 base and the J segment 9 bases; nucleotides outside the gene matches: 4. Germline assignment: CDR1 SGHRS and CDR2 YFSETQ. The CDR3 extends over 13 amino acids. About this clonotype itself: The target antigen is unknown.

A single record per CDR3 protein comes from TCRdb applying MiXCR to the 5' RACE reads. The sample includes 110,000 or so distinct CDR3 sequences, about 18% of them seen just once. Sample: PBMCs or a T cell subset sorted from them (not recorded which). V and J are TRBV5-1 and TRBJ2-1; 7 bases fit TRBD1. The TCR originated in a man between 18 and 35 years old who had mild COVID-19 (a few samples of this study predate the infection). Cell type and time point are not known. CDR3 nucleotides: TGCGCCAGCAGCTTGTCTTACAGGGGTGAGCAGTTCTTC. It specifies CASSLSYRGEQFF.